This record looks at one TCR beta chain sequence and its context. The record originates from a study of cytomegalovirus exposure and HLA in healthy donors. The PCR was carried out with 60 Vbeta primers and 13 Jbeta primers. The data were produced by immunoSEQ multiplex PCR, yet TCRdb's version contains in-frame clones alone and is incomplete. The sample shows some 200,000 clones, just over 75% of them seen only once. In germline, CDR1 is SGHRS, CDR2 YFSETQ. The V gene end was trimmed by 4 bases and the J gene end by 0 bases; junction bases not matched to a gene: 8. The CDR3 has 17 amino acids. What was sequenced was PBMCs. The chain carries TRBV5-1 and TRBJ2-2; 8 bases line up with TRBD2. This receptor was obtained from a woman in her fifties or sixties in good health and CMV-seropositive. CDR3 residues: CASSLIGGATNTGELFF. The CDR3 nucleotides are TGCGCCAGCAGCCTTATCGGGGGGGCCACGAACACCGGGGAGCTGTTTTTT.